Following are 3 T cell receptor beta chains from one sample sequenced in a study of control samples from healthy donors and cancer patients. The protocol was immunoSEQ multiplex PCR, while the TCRdb copy is restricted to in-frame clones and leaves out a portion. The profile shows 70,000 to 100,000 clones, approximately 91% of them singletons. Specimen: blood. The receptors originated from a woman aged 55-69 years in good health.

For this clone: Germline and junction disagree at one end, which may indicate a read error. This sample includes further DNA sequences coding for the same CDR3. The chain links TRBV5-1 to TRBJ2-5, with 14 bases fitting TRBD2. The CDR3 is 16 amino acids. The germline gives CDR1 SGHRS, CDR2 YFSETQ. The CDR3, as DNA: TGCGCTAGCAGCGTGCGGACTAGCGGGAGGTGGGAGACCCAGTACTTC. Amino acid sequence: CASSVRTSGRWETQYF.

The rearrangement joins TRBV9 to TRBJ2-3, with 12 nucleotides matching TRBD2. CDR1 SGDLS and CDR2 YYNGEE come from the germline V gene. J lost 5 bases, V lost 3 bases, and 7 bases had no gene match. The CDR3 spans 16 residues. Written as DNA, the CDR3 is TGTGCCAGCAGCGGCCTAGCGGGAGGGCCCGGAGATACGCAGTATTTT. Amino acids: CASSGLAGGPGDTQYF.

The chain combines TRBV3-1 (or the pseudogene TRBV3-2) with TRBJ2-1; TRBD2 matches at 11 bases. The CDR3 runs to 17 residues. The J segment lost 7 bases and the V segment lost 0 bases, leaving 8 bases of the junction unmatched. The germline V gene has CDR1 LGHDT and CDR2 YNNKEL (reference sequence). In DNA, the CDR3 is TGTGCCAGCAGCCAAGAGCTTCTAGCGGGAGGAGCGAATGAGCAGTTCTTC. Its translation is CASSQELLAGGANEQFF.